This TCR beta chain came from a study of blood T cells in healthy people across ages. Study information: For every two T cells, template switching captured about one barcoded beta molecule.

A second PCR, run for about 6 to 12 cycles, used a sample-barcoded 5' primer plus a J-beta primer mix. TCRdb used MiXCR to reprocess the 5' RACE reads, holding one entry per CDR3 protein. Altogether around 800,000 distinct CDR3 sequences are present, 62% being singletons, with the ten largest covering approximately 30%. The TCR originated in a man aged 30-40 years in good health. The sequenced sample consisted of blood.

The CDR3, as DNA: TGCAGTTCTACCGGGACTACTACCTACGAGCAGTACTTC. Translating gives CSSTGTTTYEQYF. The rearrangement links TRBV20-1 to TRBJ2-7, with 7 bases aligning to TRBD2. V trimming: 8 bases; J trimming: 2 bases; junction bases outside the gene matches: 9. In germline, CDR1 is DFQATT, CDR2 SNEGSKA (reference sequence). The CDR3 has 13 amino acids.